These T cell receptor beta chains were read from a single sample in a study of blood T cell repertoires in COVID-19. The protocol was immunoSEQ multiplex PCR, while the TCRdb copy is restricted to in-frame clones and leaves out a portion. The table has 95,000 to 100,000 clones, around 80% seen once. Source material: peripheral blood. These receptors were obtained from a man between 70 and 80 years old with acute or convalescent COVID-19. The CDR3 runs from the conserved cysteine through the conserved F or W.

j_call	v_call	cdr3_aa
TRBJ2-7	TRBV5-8	CASSFPVGRSYEQYF
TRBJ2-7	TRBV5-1	CASRSAGTRSTYEQYF
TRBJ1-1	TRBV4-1	CASSAGPGTEAFF
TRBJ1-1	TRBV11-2	CASSRYGGEMNTEAFF
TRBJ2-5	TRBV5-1	CASSLQAGARQETQYF
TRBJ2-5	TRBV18	CASSPQGAPETQYF
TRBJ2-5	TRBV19	CASRPTTGPQETQYF
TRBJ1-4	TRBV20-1	CGTQGGKKLFF
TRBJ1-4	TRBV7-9	CASSLDRGLEKLFF
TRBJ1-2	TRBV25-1	CASRGVPGQGELGYTF
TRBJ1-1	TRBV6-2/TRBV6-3	CASSSLLNTEAFF
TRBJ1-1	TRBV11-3	CASSPNQGVTEAFF
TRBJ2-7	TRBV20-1	CSASGGNEQYF
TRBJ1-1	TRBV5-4	CASSLDRVEWNTEAFF
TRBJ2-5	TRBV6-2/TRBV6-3	CASSYSRTGQQETQYF
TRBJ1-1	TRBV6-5	CASSYTTGTNTEAFF
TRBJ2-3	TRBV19	CASSPTSAAPGGHF
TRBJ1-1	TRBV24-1	CATSASLNTEAFF
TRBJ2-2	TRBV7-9	CASSHLRGLDNTGELFF
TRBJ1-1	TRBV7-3	CASSPQGTGGTEAFF
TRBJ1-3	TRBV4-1	CASSQDEGWGNTIYF
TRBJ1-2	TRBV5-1	CASSLDTSLMTGNGYTF
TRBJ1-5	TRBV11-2	CASNPGQGENSNQPQHF
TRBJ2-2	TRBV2	CASRATDSNTGELFF
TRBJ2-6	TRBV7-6	CASSQLGGDSGANVLTF
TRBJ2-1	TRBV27	CASSLWSGTDNEQFF
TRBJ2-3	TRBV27	CASSLPSGGAVDTQYF
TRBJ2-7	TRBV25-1	CASSEAYYEQYF
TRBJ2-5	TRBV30	CAWSDVGGLQETQYF
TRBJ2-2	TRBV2	CASRDSPSTGELFF
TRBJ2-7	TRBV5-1	CASHAGDYEQYF
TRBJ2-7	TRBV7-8	CASSRLAVGKNEQYF
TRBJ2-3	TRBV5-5	CASSFRGGGSSDTQYF
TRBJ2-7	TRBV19	CASSHPRDSPYEQYF
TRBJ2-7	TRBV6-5	CASSYSPETYEQYF
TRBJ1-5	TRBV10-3	CAISESHSNQPQHF
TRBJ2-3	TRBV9	CASSVGTSPGGTDTQYF
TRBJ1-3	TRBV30	CAWTGGNTIYF
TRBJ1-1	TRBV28	CASPPGQGVNTEAFF
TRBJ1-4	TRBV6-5	CASRSTSNEKLFF
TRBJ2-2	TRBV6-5	CASRDRGSNTGELFF
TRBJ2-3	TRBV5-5	CASSLVPGIDTQYF
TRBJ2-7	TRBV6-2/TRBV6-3	CASSTFAGGSYEQYF
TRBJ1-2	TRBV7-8	CASSSLQGLDGYTF
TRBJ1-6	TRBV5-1	CASSFMTGSSYNSPLHF
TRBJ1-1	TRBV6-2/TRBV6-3	CASSQPGVGTEAFF
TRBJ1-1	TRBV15	CATSRYGAGTGGTEAFF
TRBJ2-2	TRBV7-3	CASSQGHLTGELFF
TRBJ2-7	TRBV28	CASSQGGGGRAYEQYF
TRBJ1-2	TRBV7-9	CASSPQGGDYGYTF
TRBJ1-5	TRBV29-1	CSVGARDQPQHF